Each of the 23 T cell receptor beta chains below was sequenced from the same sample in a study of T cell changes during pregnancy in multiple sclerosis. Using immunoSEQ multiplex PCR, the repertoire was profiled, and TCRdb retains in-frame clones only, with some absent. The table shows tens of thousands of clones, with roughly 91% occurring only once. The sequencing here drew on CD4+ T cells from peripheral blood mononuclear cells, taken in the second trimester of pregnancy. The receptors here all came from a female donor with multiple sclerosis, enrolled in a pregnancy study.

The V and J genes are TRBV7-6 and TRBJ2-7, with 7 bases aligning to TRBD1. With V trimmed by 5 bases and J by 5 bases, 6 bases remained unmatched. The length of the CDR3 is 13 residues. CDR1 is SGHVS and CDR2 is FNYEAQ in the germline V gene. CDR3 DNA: TGTGCCAGCAGCCACGACAGGGCCCACGAGCAGTACTTC. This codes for CASSHDRAHEQYF.

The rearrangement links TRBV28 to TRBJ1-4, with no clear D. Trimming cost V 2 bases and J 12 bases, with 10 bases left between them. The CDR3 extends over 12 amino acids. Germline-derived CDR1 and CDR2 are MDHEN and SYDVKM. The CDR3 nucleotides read TGTGCCAGCAGTTTAGGCCTCTTGGAACTGTTTTTT. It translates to CASSLGLLELFF. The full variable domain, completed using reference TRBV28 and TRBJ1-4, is DVKVTQSSRYLVKRTGEKVFLECVQDMDHENMFWYRQDPGLGLRLIYFSYDVKMKEKGDIPEGYSVSREKKERFSLILESASTNQTSMYLCASSLGLLELFFGSGTQLSVL.

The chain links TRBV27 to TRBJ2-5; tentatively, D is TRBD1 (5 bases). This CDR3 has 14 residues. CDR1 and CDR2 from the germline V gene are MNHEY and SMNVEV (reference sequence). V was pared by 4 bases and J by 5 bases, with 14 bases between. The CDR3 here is CASSSTPGLETQYF. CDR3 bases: TGTGCCAGCAGTTCGACCCCAGGGTTGGAGACCCAGTACTTC.

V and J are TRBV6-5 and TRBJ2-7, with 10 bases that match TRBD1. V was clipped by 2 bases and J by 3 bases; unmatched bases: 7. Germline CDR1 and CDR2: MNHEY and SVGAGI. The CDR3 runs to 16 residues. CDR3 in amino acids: CASSYVIGTGVYEQYF. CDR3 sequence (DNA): TGTGCCAGCAGTTACGTGATTGGGACAGGGGTCTACGAGCAGTACTTC.

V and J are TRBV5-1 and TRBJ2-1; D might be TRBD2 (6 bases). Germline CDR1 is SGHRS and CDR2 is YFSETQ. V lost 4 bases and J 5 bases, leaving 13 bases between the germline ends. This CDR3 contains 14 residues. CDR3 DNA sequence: TGCGCCAGCAGCGTCCGGACTAATAACAATGAGCAGTTCTTC. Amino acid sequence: CASSVRTNNNEQFF.

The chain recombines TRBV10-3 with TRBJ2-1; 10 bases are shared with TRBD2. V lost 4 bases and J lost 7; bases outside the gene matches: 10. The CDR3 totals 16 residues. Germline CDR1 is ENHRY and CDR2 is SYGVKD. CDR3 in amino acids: CAISGYIAGGRNEQFF. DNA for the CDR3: TGTGCCATCAGTGGGTACATAGCGGGAGGCAGGAATGAGCAGTTCTTC.

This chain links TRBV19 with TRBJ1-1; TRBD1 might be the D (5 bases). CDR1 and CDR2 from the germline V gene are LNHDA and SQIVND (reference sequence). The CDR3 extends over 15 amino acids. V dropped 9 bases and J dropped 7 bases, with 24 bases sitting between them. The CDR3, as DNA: TGTGCCAGCCTAGAGAAAGGTCGGGACGGGGGTGAAGCTTTCTTT. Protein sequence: CASLEKGRDGGEAFF. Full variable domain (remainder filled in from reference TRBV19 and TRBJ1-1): DGGITQSPKYLFRKEGQNVTLSCEQNLNHDAMYWYRQDPGQGLRLIYYSQIVNDFQKGDIAEGYSVSREKKESFPLTVTSAQKNPTAFYLCASLEKGRDGGEAFFGQGTRLTVV.

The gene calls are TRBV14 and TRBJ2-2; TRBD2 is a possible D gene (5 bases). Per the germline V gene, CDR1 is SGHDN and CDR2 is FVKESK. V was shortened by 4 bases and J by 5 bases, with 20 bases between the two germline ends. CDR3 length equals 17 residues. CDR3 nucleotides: TGTGCCAGCAGCCCCGGAGAGGGAAGATTGAGTACCGGGGAGCTGTTTTTT. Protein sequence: CASSPGEGRLSTGELFF.

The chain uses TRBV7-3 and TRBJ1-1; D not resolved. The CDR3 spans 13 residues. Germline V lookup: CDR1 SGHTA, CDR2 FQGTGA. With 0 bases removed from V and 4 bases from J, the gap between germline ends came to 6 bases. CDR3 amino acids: CASSLTRSTEAFF. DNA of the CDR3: TGTGCCAGCAGCTTAACACGGAGCACTGAAGCTTTCTTT.

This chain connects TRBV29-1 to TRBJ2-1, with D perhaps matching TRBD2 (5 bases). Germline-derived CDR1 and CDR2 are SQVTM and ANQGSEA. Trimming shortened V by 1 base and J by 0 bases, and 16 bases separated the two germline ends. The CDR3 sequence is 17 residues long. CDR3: CSVEAKKSGSSYNEQFF. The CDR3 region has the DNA TGCAGCGTTGAAGCGAAAAAAAGCGGTAGCTCCTACAATGAGCAGTTCTTC.

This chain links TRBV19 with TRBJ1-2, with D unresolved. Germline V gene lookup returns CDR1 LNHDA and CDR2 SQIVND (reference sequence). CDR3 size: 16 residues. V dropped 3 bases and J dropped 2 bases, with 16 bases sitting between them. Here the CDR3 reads CASSIHKAGLNYGYTF. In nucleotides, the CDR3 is TGTGCCAGTAGTATCCATAAGGCAGGACTCAACTATGGCTACACCTTC.

The CDR3 is CASRQGTEAFF. CDR3 DNA: TGTGCCAGTCGACAGGGAACTGAAGCTTTCTTT. The chain employs TRBV19 and TRBJ1-1, with TRBD1 matching over 7 bases. V was pared by 8 bases and J by 5 bases, with 2 bases of the junction left unmatched. The germline gives CDR1 LNHDA, CDR2 SQIVND (reference sequence). The CDR3 loop spans 11 amino acids.

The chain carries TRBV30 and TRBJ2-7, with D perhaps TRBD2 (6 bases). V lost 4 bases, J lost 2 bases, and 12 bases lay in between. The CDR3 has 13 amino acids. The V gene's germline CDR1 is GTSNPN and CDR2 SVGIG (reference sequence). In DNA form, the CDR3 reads TGTGCCTGGAACTCCGGGACTGCCTACGAGCAGTACTTC. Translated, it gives CAWNSGTAYEQYF.

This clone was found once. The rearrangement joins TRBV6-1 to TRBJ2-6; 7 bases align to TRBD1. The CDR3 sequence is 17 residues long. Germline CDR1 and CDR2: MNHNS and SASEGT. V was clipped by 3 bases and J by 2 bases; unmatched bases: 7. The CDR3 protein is CASSDEQGSTGANVLTF. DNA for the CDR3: TGTGCCAGCAGTGACGAACAGGGGTCTACTGGGGCCAACGTCCTGACTTTC.

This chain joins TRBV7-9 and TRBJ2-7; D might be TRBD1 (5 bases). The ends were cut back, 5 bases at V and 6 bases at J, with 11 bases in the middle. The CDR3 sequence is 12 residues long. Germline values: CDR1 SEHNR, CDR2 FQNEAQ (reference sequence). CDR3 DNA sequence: TGTGCCAGCAGCCTGGCAGGGCCCGAGCAGTACTTC. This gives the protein CASSLAGPEQYF.

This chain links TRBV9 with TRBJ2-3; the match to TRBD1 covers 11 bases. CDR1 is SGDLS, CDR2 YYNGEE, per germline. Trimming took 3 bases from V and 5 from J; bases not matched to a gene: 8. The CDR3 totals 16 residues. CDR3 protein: CASSATGTGGLDTQYF. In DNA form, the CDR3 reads TGTGCCAGCAGCGCAACCGGGACAGGGGGATTAGATACGCAGTATTTT.

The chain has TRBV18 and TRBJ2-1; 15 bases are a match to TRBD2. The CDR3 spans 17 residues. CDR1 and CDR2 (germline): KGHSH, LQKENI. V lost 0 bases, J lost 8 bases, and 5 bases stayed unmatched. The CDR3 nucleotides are TGTGCCAGCTCACCACCGGGACTAGCGGGAGGTACAGATGAGCAGTTCTTC. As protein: CASSPPGLAGGTDEQFF.

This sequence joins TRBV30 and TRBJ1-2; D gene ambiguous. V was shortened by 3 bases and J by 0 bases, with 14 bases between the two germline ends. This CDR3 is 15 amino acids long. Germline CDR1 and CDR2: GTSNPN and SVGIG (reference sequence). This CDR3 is CAWSRSPPTNYGYTF. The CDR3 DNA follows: TGTGCCTGGAGCAGGTCCCCCCCAACTAACTATGGCTACACCTTC.

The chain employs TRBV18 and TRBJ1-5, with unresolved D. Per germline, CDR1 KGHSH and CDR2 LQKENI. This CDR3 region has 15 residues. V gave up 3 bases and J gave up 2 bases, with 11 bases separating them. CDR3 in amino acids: CASSPEGGGNQPQHF. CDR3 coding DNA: TGTGCCAGCTCACCGGAGGGAGGAGGCAATCAGCCCCAGCATTTT.

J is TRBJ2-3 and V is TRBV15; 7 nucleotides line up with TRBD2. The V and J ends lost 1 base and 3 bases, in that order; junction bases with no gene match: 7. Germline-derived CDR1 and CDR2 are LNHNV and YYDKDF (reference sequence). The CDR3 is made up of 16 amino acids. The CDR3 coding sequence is TGTGCCACCAGCAGAGGTCGCGGGAGAGGGACAGATACGCAGTATTTT. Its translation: CATSRGRGRGTDTQYF. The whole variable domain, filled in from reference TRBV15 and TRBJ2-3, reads DAMVIQNPRYQVTQFGKPVTLSCSQTLNHNVMYWYQQKSSQAPKLLFHYYDKDFNNEADTPDNFQSRRPNTSFCFLDIRSPGLGDTAMYLCATSRGRGRGTDTQYFGPGTRLTVL.

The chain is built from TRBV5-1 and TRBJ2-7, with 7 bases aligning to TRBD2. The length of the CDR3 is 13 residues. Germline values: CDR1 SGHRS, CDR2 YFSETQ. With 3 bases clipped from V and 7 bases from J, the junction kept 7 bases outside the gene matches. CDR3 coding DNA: TGCGCCAGCAGCTCCATACGACTAGCTGAGCAGTACTTC. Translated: CASSSIRLAEQYF.

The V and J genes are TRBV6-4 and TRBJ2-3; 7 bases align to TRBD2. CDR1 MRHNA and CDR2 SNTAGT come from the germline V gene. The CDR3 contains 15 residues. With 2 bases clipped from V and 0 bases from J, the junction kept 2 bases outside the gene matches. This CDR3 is CASSDVAGSTDTQYF. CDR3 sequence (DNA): TGTGCCAGCAGTGACGTAGCGGGTAGCACAGATACGCAGTATTTT.

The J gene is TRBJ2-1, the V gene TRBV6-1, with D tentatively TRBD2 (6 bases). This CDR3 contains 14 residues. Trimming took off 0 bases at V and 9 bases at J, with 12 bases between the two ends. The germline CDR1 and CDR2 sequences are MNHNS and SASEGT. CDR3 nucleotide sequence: TGTGCCAGCAGTGAAGCGCGCGGGGTGGGTGAGCAGTTCTTC. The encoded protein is CASSEARGVGEQFF.